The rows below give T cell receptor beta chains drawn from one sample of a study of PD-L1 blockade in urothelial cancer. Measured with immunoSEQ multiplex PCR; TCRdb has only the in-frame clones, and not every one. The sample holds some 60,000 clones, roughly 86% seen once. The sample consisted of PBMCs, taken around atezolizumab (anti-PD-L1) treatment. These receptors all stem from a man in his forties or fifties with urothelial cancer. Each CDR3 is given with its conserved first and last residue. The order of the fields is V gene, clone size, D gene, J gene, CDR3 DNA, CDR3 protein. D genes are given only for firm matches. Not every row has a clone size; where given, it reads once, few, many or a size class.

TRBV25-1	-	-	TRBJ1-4	TGTGCCAGCAGTGAATCTGGAGGAGCCGGAACTAATGAAAAACTGTTTTTT	CASSESGGAGTNEKLFF
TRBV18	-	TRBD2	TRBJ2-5	TGTGCCAGCTCACCGCGTGGGGGAGGGTCAGAGACCCAGTACTTC	CASSPRGGGSETQYF
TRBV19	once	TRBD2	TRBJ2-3	TGTGCCAGTAGTCCACGTACTAGCGGTACAGATACGCAGTATTTT	CASSPRTSGTDTQYF
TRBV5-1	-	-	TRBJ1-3	TGCGCCAGCAGCTTGGAAGCGAATGGAAACACCATATATTTT	CASSLEANGNTIYF
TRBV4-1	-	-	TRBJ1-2	TGCGCCAGCAGCCAAGAAATAACAGGCCTTATCTATGGCTACACCTTC	CASSQEITGLIYGYTF
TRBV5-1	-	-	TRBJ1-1	TGCGCCAGCAGCTCCACTCACGGGAACACTGAAGCTTTCTTT	CASSSTHGNTEAFF
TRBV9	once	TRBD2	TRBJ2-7	TGTGCCAGCAGCGTTATGGGGACTAGCAACGAGCAGTACTTC	CASSVMGTSNEQYF
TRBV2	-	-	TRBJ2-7	TGTGCCAGCAGTTCCTCCTTGCGCCCTCACGAGCAGTACTTC	CASSSSLRPHEQYF
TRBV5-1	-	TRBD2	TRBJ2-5	TGCGCCAGCAGCCCCCTAGCGGGAGGAGTCCAAGAGACCCAGTACTTC	CASSPLAGGVQETQYF
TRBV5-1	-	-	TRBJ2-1	TGCGCCAGCAGCTTGAGGGACACCGCGTCGAGAGAGCAGTTCTTC	CASSLRDTASREQFF
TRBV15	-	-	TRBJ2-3	TGTGCCACCAGCAAAGGGAAGCGAGGGAGCACAGATACGCAGTATTTT	CATSKGKRGSTDTQYF
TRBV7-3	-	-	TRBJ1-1	TGTGCCAGCAGCTTATGGCAGAACACTGAAGCTTTCTTT	CASSLWQNTEAFF
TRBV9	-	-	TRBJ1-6	TGTGCCAGCAGCGTAGACTCAAGCCCCTATAATTCACCCCTCCACTTT	CASSVDSSPYNSPLHF
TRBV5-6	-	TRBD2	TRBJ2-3	TGTGCCAGCAGCTTGAGTAGGCTAGCGGAGCCCCGGGGGACAGATACGCAGTATTTT	CASSLSRLAEPRGTDTQYF